The present T cell receptor beta chain was sequenced within a study of CD8+ T cells in alopecia areata. Study-level information: Oral tofacitinib, 5 to 10 mg twice daily, was given in an open-label trial.

As for treatment: oral pan-JAK inhibitor, 5-10 mg twice daily. From alopecia areata patients, lesional scalp punch biopsies and peripheral blood were collected. In each case, RNA was isolated and then reverse transcribed into cDNA as the sequencing template. Profiling relied on immunoSEQ multiplex PCR, and the TCRdb table lists in-frame clones only, not all of them. Of roughly 230,000 clones in the sample, less than 50% were seen once. Trimming removed 1 base at V and 10 bases at J, with 10 bases between. The length of the CDR3 is 12 residues. CDR1 is SEHNR, CDR2 FQNEAQ, per germline (reference sequence). This clone has just a few counts.

The V call is TRBV7-9, the J call TRBJ1-1; D gene uncertain. Sample: CD4+ T cells sorted from blood, taken between weeks 36 and 40, from a patient treated with tofacitinib. This clonotype was obtained from a human donor with alopecia areata. The CDR3 loop reads CASSLGDVGAFF. For the CDR3, the DNA is TGTGCCAGCAGCTTAGGAGACGTAGGAGCTTTCTTT.